Each of the 17 T cell receptor beta chains below was sequenced from the same sample in a study of shared clonotypes between healthy human individuals. TCRdb's copy holds only in-frame clones and misses some; the assay was immunoSEQ multiplex PCR. The sample has hundreds of thousands of clones; 74% are singletons. The sample taken for sequencing was memory CD4+ T cells sorted from blood. Described subset: CD45RA-negative fraction. These receptors originate from a man aged 25-40 years in good health.

The chain joins TRBV19 to TRBJ2-3; TRBD1 is a possible D gene (6 bases). The germline CDR1 and CDR2 sequences are LNHDA and SQIVND (reference sequence). This CDR3 is built from 13 residues. Trimming left V 5 bases short and J 6 bases short, with 12 bases between. The CDR3 loop is CASSVQGRDTQYF. In DNA, the CDR3 is TGTGCCAGTAGTGTACAGGGTCGCGATACGCAGTATTTT.

The rearrangement links TRBV11-2 to TRBJ1-1; TRBD1 might be the D (5 bases). V was trimmed by 1 base and J by 4 bases, leaving 7 bases between them. In germline, CDR1 is SGHAT, CDR2 FQNNGV. This CDR3 has 13 residues. Here the CDR3 reads CASSLVGPTEAFF. The CDR3 region has the DNA TGTGCCAGCAGCTTAGTGGGGCCCACTGAAGCTTTCTTT. The complete variable domain, with remaining parts taken from reference TRBV11-2 and TRBJ1-1, reads EAGVAQSPRYKIIEKRQSVAFWCNPISGHATLYWYQQILGQGPKLLIQFQNNGVVDDSQLPKDRFSAERLKGVDSTLKIQPAKLEDSAVYLCASSLVGPTEAFFGQGTRLTVV.

V gene TRBV2 combines with J gene TRBJ2-7; a possible D gene is TRBD2 (6 bases). Germline V lookup: CDR1 SNHLY, CDR2 FYNNEI. The CDR3 is 13 residues long. Trimming shortened V by 3 bases and J by 9 bases, and 15 bases separated the two germline ends. The CDR3 sequence: CASSEGGMVGQYF. The CDR3 DNA reads TGTGCCAGCAGTGAGGGGGGAATGGTCGGGCAGTACTTC.

The chain recombines TRBV11-2 with TRBJ2-5; TRBD2 matches 7 bases. The CDR3 is made up of 15 amino acids. The ends lost 5 bases at V and 5 bases at J; junction bases unmatched: 11. Germline V gene data show CDR1 as SGHAT and CDR2 as FQNNGV. The CDR3 bases are TGTGCCAGCAGCCCTCTGCGGGAGAGCTTTGAGACCCAGTACTTC. Translation gives CASSPLRESFETQYF.

The gene calls are TRBV18 and TRBJ1-2, with D possibly matching TRBD1 (5 bases). Germline V lookup: CDR1 KGHSH, CDR2 LQKENI. This CDR3 is built from 12 residues. Deletions cut 4 bases from V and 7 bases from J, with 10 bases between. The CDR3, as DNA: TGTGCCAGCTCACTCTGGGGCGCTGGCTACACCTTC. Its translation is CASSLWGAGYTF.

This clone was detected many times. The chain recombines TRBV6-1 with TRBJ1-5; 7 bases align to TRBD1. The CDR3 contains 13 residues. V was clipped by 6 bases and J by 7 bases; unmatched bases: 6. The V gene's germline CDR1 is MNHNS and CDR2 SASEGT. The CDR3 DNA sequence: TGTGCCAGCAGCACAGGGGTTACCCAGCCCCAGCATTTT. It encodes CASSTGVTQPQHF.

V and J are TRBV5-5 and TRBJ2-7, with D unclear. The CDR3 is made up of 14 amino acids. CDR1 SGHKS and CDR2 YYEKEE come from the germline V gene (reference sequence). V lost 2 bases and J lost 6, with 15 bases in between. In nucleotides, the CDR3 is TGTGCCAGCAGCTTTAAAGGTCCGGATCGCGAGCAGTACTTC. Its protein is CASSFKGPDREQYF.

This clone was picked up a small number of times. This chain joins TRBV2 and TRBJ1-1; D is ambiguous. The length of the CDR3 is 11 residues. CDR1 SNHLY and CDR2 FYNNEI come from the germline V gene. The V gene lost 8 bases and the J gene lost 10 bases, with 14 bases spanning the gap. CDR3 residues: CASRLDAGAFF. The CDR3 nucleotides read TGTGCCAGCCGCCTTGACGCCGGAGCTTTCTTT.

The chain links TRBV6-1 to TRBJ1-1; TRBD1 matches 8 bases. Germline V lookup: CDR1 MNHNS, CDR2 SASEGT. The ends lost 7 bases at V and 1 base at J; junction bases unmatched: 8. This CDR3 is built from 15 residues. The CDR3 loop is CASTNHGQGNTEAFF. The CDR3 nucleotides read TGTGCCAGCACCAACCACGGACAGGGGAACACTGAAGCTTTCTTT.

In this sample, this clone turned up once. In nucleotides, the CDR3 is TGTGCCAGCAGCTTAGGAGGGTTTGGCTACAATGAGCAGTTCTTC. Protein: CASSLGGFGYNEQFF. The chain couples TRBV11-3 to TRBJ2-1; a weak D match, TRBD2 (5 bases). Trimming pared 1 base from V and 3 bases from J, leaving 10 bases between. The CDR3 is made up of 15 amino acids. Germline V gene sequence: CDR1 SGHNT, CDR2 YENEEA.

The chain recombines TRBV5-1 with TRBJ2-5; TRBD1 matches at 7 bases. CDR1 and CDR2 (germline): SGHRS, YFSETQ. After removal of 4 bases from V and 3 bases from J, the junction contained 6 bases not matched to a gene. This CDR3 spans 14 amino acids. CDR3: CASSTGTVEETQYF. CDR3 nucleotide sequence: TGCGCCAGCAGCACCGGGACAGTAGAAGAGACCCAGTACTTC.

V and J are TRBV7-9 and TRBJ2-1; 10 bases line up with TRBD1. Germline assignment: CDR1 SEHNR and CDR2 FQNEAQ (reference sequence). CDR3 size: 14 residues. The V segment lost 1 base and the J segment 12 bases; nucleotides outside the gene matches: 6. The CDR3 here is CASSLVSGQGVQFF. As DNA, the CDR3 is TGTGCCAGCAGCTTAGTTTCTGGACAGGGGGTGCAGTTCTTC.

The V and J genes are TRBV5-4 and TRBJ2-2, with a possible D match to TRBD2 (5 bases). The CDR3 runs to 15 residues. Trimming took 3 bases from V and 2 from J, leaving 11 bases between them. Germline V lookup: CDR1 SGHNT, CDR2 YYREEE (reference sequence). The CDR3 nucleotides read TGTGCCAGCAGCTCGGAGGTATCAAACACCGGGGAGCTGTTTTTT. Protein product: CASSSEVSNTGELFF.

V gene TRBV28 combines with J gene TRBJ2-7; tentative D call: TRBD2 (5 bases). The CDR3 contains 14 residues. Germline V CDR1 and CDR2: MDHEN, SYDVKM. Trimming cost V 7 bases and J 0 bases, with 13 bases left between them. The CDR3 DNA is TGTGCCAGCAACCCGCTAGCCCACTCCTACGAGCAGTACTTC. This gives the protein CASNPLAHSYEQYF.

J is TRBJ1-4 and V is TRBV9, with 8 bases that match TRBD1. The germline V gene has CDR1 SGDLS and CDR2 YYNGEE. The J segment lost 2 bases and the V segment lost 6 bases, leaving 9 bases of the junction unmatched. This CDR3 spans 16 amino acids. The CDR3 DNA is TGTGCCAGCAATCCCAGACAGGGGAGCACTAATGAAAAACTGTTTTTT. This gives the protein CASNPRQGSTNEKLFF.

As concerns this clone: The same CDR3 arises from other DNA sequences in this sample as well. The rearrangement links TRBV10-2 to TRBJ2-2, with D tentatively TRBD1 (6 bases). With 3 bases removed from V and 6 bases from J, the gap between germline ends came to 14 bases. The germline gives CDR1 WSHSY, CDR2 SAAADI. CDR3 length equals 15 residues. CDR3 loop: CASSEQGHPPGELFF. DNA for the CDR3: TGCGCCAGCAGTGAACAGGGTCACCCCCCCGGGGAGCTGTTTTTT.

With respect to this clone: It is likely a read error: a sequence one base away is far more abundant. Other DNA sequences in the same sample also yield this CDR3. The chain has TRBV6-5 and TRBJ2-7, with a weak D call TRBD1 (5 bases). Germline CDR1 reads MNHEY; CDR2 reads SVGAGI. CDR3 size: 14 residues. The CDR3 is CASSRLDSLYEQYF. For the CDR3, the DNA is TGTGCTAGCAGCAGACTTGACAGTTTGTACGAGCAGTACTTC.